These T cell receptor beta chains were read from a single sample in a study of shared clonotypes between healthy human individuals. Repertoires were generated with immunoSEQ multiplex PCR, while TCRdb's copy carries only in-frame clones and drops some. The sample has about 680,000 clones, 55% to 75% seen once. Sequencing used memory CD4+ T cells sorted from blood. These TCRs come from a woman under 40 in good health. The CDR3 runs from the conserved cysteine through the conserved F or W. The D gene is left open where the match is weak. The listing skips clone size in some rows; elsewhere it reads once, few, many or a size class.

CDR3aa: CAIGVASGNTIYF; CDR3nt: TGTGCCATCGGGGTGGCCTCTGGAAACACCATATATTTT; j_gene: TRBJ1-3; abundance: -; d_gene: -; v_gene: TRBV10-3; len: 13
CDR3aa: CASSLNAADTQYF; CDR3nt: TGTGCCAGCAGCTTAAACGCGGCAGATACGCAGTATTTT; j_gene: TRBJ2-3; abundance: -; d_gene: -; v_gene: TRBV7-9; len: 13
CDR3aa: CASSERVISGDGYTF; CDR3nt: TGCGCCAGCAGTGAGAGGGTGATCTCAGGCGATGGCTACACCTTC; j_gene: TRBJ1-2; abundance: -; d_gene: -; v_gene: TRBV10-2; len: 15
CDR3aa: CASSFDSRDPYEQYF; CDR3nt: TGTGCCAGCAGTTTCGACTCTCGGGACCCTTACGAGCAGTACTTC; j_gene: TRBJ2-7; abundance: many; d_gene: -; v_gene: TRBV28; len: 15
CDR3aa: CAISEGLVRRTDTQYF; CDR3nt: TGTGCCATCAGTGAAGGGTTGGTCCGTCGCACAGATACGCAGTATTTT; j_gene: TRBJ2-3; abundance: -; d_gene: -; v_gene: TRBV10-3; len: 16
CDR3aa: CASSLAGTFYGYTF; CDR3nt: TGTGCCAGCAGTTTGGCGGGGACTTTCTATGGCTACACCTTC; j_gene: TRBJ1-2; abundance: -; d_gene: -; v_gene: TRBV28; len: 14
CDR3aa: CSVLWGRNTIYF; CDR3nt: TGCAGCGTTTTGTGGGGGAGAAACACCATATATTTT; j_gene: TRBJ1-3; abundance: -; d_gene: -; v_gene: TRBV29-1; len: 12
CDR3aa: CASSQVRGNTIYF; CDR3nt: TGTGCCAGCAGCCAAGTGAGAGGAAACACCATATATTTT; j_gene: TRBJ1-3; abundance: -; d_gene: -; v_gene: TRBV14; len: 13
CDR3aa: CASSGPGTGEKLFF; CDR3nt: TGTGCCAGCAGCGGACCCGGGACAGGGGAAAAACTGTTTTTT; j_gene: TRBJ1-4; abundance: -; d_gene: TRBD1; v_gene: TRBV7-8; len: 14
CDR3aa: CASSIQLYQETQYF; CDR3nt: TGTGCCAGTAGTATTCAGTTGTACCAAGAGACCCAGTACTTC; j_gene: TRBJ2-5; abundance: -; d_gene: -; v_gene: TRBV19; len: 14
CDR3aa: CASSLLDRDTQYF; CDR3nt: TGTGCCAGCAGTTTACTAGATCGAGATACGCAGTATTTT; j_gene: TRBJ2-3; abundance: -; d_gene: -; v_gene: TRBV6-5; len: 13
CDR3aa: CASSGGTVVSYEQYF; CDR3nt: TGTGCCAGCAGCGGCGGGACGGTAGTCTCCTACGAGCAGTACTTC; j_gene: TRBJ2-7; abundance: -; d_gene: -; v_gene: TRBV6-6; len: 15
CDR3aa: CASQNPRGGANYGYTF; CDR3nt: TGTGCCAGCCAAAACCCCAGGGGGGGAGCTAACTATGGCTACACCTTC; j_gene: TRBJ1-2; abundance: few; d_gene: TRBD1; v_gene: TRBV19; len: 16
CDR3aa: CASSERQGTGELFF; CDR3nt: TGTGCCAGCAGTGAAAGGCAGGGGACCGGGGAGCTGTTTTTT; j_gene: TRBJ2-2; abundance: -; d_gene: -; v_gene: TRBV6-1; len: 14
CDR3aa: CASSGRTGAGANVLTF; CDR3nt: TGCGCCAGCAGCGGACGGACAGGGGCCGGGGCCAACGTCCTGACTTTC; j_gene: TRBJ2-6; abundance: -; d_gene: TRBD1; v_gene: TRBV5-1; len: 16
CDR3aa: CASSQNERTQYF; CDR3nt: TGTGCCAGCAGCCAAAACGAGAGGACCCAGTACTTC; j_gene: TRBJ2-5; abundance: -; d_gene: -; v_gene: TRBV7-6; len: 12
CDR3aa: CASDEGGAYEQYF; CDR3nt: TGTGCCAGCGACGAAGGGGGTGCCTACGAGCAGTACTTC; j_gene: TRBJ2-7; abundance: -; d_gene: -; v_gene: TRBV6-1; len: 13
CDR3aa: CASSPRHNTGELFF; CDR3nt: TGTGCCAGCAGCCCCCGACACAACACCGGGGAGCTGTTTTTT; j_gene: TRBJ2-2; abundance: -; d_gene: -; v_gene: TRBV11-2; len: 14
CDR3aa: CASSSRSVAYEQYF; CDR3nt: TGTGCCAGCAGTTCACGCAGCGTGGCCTACGAGCAGTACTTC; j_gene: TRBJ2-7; abundance: -; d_gene: -; v_gene: TRBV28; len: 14
CDR3aa: CASSEDADISYEQYF; CDR3nt: TGTGCCAGCAGTGAAGATGCGGACATCTCCTACGAGCAGTACTTC; j_gene: TRBJ2-7; abundance: -; d_gene: -; v_gene: TRBV2; len: 15
CDR3aa: CASSGTANEKLFF; CDR3nt: TGTGCCAGCAGTGGGACGGCTAATGAAAAACTGTTTTTT; j_gene: TRBJ1-4; abundance: once; d_gene: -; v_gene: TRBV6-1; len: 13
CDR3aa: CASSFSAGLAGVHEQFF; CDR3nt: TGTGCCAGCTCTTTCTCGGCGGGACTAGCGGGAGTGCATGAGCAGTTCTTC; j_gene: TRBJ2-1; abundance: -; d_gene: TRBD2; v_gene: TRBV11-2; len: 17